The 25 T cell receptor beta chains presented below share a single source sample, sequenced in a study of blood T cell repertoires in COVID-19 (dated by TCRdb to the early 2020s). Library preparation used the immunoSEQ multiplex PCR assay. Here the immuneACCESS table is served through TCRdb, limited to in-frame sequences with V and J called. Missing clones are a known gap in these copies; in checked studies unresolved V genes cover under half, and the rest lacks a known reason. The sample table shows 150,000 to 200,000 clones, and 84% are seen once. The ten largest make up around 3.1% of the sample. The sequenced sample was PBMCs or T cells enriched from blood (not recorded which). Receptors were obtained from a woman aged 25 to 39 who had been exposed to COVID-19.

The chain is built from TRBV10-3 and TRBJ2-5, with D maybe TRBD1 (6 bases). CDR1 and CDR2 (germline): ENHRY, SYGVKD. The CDR3 spans 13 residues. Trimming stripped 3 bases from V and 3 bases from J, with 8 bases between. CDR3 sequence reads: CAISDNREETQYF. The CDR3 region has the DNA TGTGCCATCAGTGACAACAGGGAAGAGACCCAGTACTTC.

The count of this clone is one. CDR3 residues: CASGEGTSSYNEQFF. In DNA, the CDR3 is TGTGCCAGCGGGGAGGGGACGAGCTCCTACAATGAGCAGTTCTTC. This chain links TRBV7-6 with TRBJ2-1, with 7 bases fitting TRBD2. Germline CDR1 SGHVS, CDR2 FNYEAQ. The CDR3 covers 15 residues. The trim removed 8 bases at V and 0 bases at J, leaving 7 bases unmatched.

The chain employs TRBV7-9 and TRBJ2-1, with 11 bases lining up with TRBD2. V was clipped by 1 base and J by 5 bases; unmatched bases: 1. CDR1 SEHNR and CDR2 FQNEAQ come from the germline V gene (reference sequence). CDR3 length equals 15 residues. The CDR3 coding sequence is TGTGCCAGCAGCTTAGGGGGACTAGCGGACAATGAGCAGTTCTTC. The encoded protein is CASSLGGLADNEQFF.

V gene TRBV6-2 or TRBV6-3 combines with J gene TRBJ1-2, with D perhaps TRBD1 (5 bases). Germline CDR1 and CDR2: MNHEY and SVGEGT. This CDR3 is 15 amino acids long. V was cut by 5 bases and J by 0 bases, with 13 bases left in between. For the CDR3, the DNA is TGTGCCAGCAGTATTCCCCGGGGGGCTAACTATGGCTACACCTTC. Its protein product is CASSIPRGANYGYTF.

J is TRBJ2-7 and V is TRBV6-6, with 9 bases aligning to TRBD1. Germline V CDR1 and CDR2: MNHNY, SVGAGI (reference sequence). CDR3 length: 16 residues. V lost 6 bases to trimming and J lost 0 bases; unmatched junction nucleotides: 9. CDR3 nucleotide sequence: TGTGCCAGCAGGGGCCCAGGGACAGGGTCCTCCTACGAGCAGTACTTC. It specifies CASRGPGTGSSYEQYF.

This clone was seen only once. The chain has TRBV10-3 and TRBJ2-5, with 8 bases aligning to TRBD2. The germline CDR1 and CDR2 sequences are ENHRY and SYGVKD. This CDR3 has 17 residues. J was trimmed by 2 bases and V by 5 bases; bases with no gene match: 13. The CDR3 DNA sequence: TGTGCCATCAGTTTCCCCGTTAGCGGGGCGCGACAAGAGACCCAGTACTTC. It encodes CAISFPVSGARQETQYF.

Turning to this clone: Other nucleotide sequences in the sample specify the same CDR3. The chain combines TRBV5-1 with TRBJ1-3, with D tentatively TRBD1 (5 bases). The V gene lost 3 bases and the J gene lost 4 bases, with 14 bases spanning the gap. Germline values: CDR1 SGHRS, CDR2 YFSETQ. There are 15 residues in the CDR3. DNA for the CDR3: TGCGCCAGCAGCTCGGGTCAGGGAACAGGAAACACCATATATTTT. Amino acid sequence: CASSSGQGTGNTIYF.

This clone was observed a few times. V usage is TRBV7-2 and J usage is TRBJ1-2, with D perhaps matching TRBD1 (5 bases). V gave up 1 base and J gave up 8 bases, with 14 bases separating them. Germline lookup yields CDR1 SGHTA and CDR2 FQGNSA. CDR3 length: 14 residues. CDR3 bases: TGTGCCAGCAGCTTAGAGTTGTCAGGGCTGGGCTACACCTTC. The encoded protein is CASSLELSGLGYTF.

This clone came up once. Additional DNA sequences in this sample encode the identical CDR3. J is TRBJ2-7 and V is TRBV6-5; D possibly corresponds to TRBD1 (6 bases). The CDR3 has 15 residues. V lost 3 bases to trimming and J lost 3 bases, with 15 bases between them. Germline lookup yields CDR1 MNHEY and CDR2 SVGAGI. Here the CDR3 reads CASSYSRGGSYEQYF. The CDR3, as DNA: TGTGCCAGCAGTTATAGCAGGGGTGGAAGCTACGAGCAGTACTTC.

This clone showed up just once. The rearrangement joins TRBV20-1 to TRBJ1-1, with no clear D. Germline CDR1 is DFQATT and CDR2 is SNEGSKA (reference sequence). This CDR3 is built from 11 residues. V shed 4 bases and J shed 7 bases, with 10 bases lying between them. CDR3 DNA sequence: TGCAGTGCTACTCTAGAAAGTGAAGCTTTCTTT. This codes for CSATLESEAFF.

The chain joins TRBV30 to TRBJ2-1; the D gene is possibly TRBD2 (6 bases). This CDR3 has 15 residues. CDR1 is GTSNPN, CDR2 SVGIG, per germline (reference sequence). Trimming cost V 3 bases and J 2 bases, with 14 bases left between them. The CDR3 reads CAWRVRGIPYNEQFF. For the CDR3, the DNA is TGTGCCTGGAGGGTTCGGGGGATCCCCTACAATGAGCAGTTCTTC.

This chain uses TRBV9 with TRBJ2-5, with D perhaps matching TRBD2 (6 bases). The CDR3 runs 15 residues. Germline V CDR1 and CDR2: SGDLS, YYNGEE. The V end lost 4 bases, the J end lost 2 bases, and 15 bases lay between the germline ends. CDR3 residues: CASSPRDLRQETQYF. In nucleotides, the CDR3 is TGTGCCAGCAGCCCGCGGGACCTCCGGCAAGAGACCCAGTACTTC.

The rearrangement joins TRBV3-1 (or the pseudogene TRBV3-2) to TRBJ1-1; D unclear. The CDR3 contains 15 residues. Looked up from germline, CDR1 is LGHDT and CDR2 is YNNKEL (reference sequence). V was pared by 7 bases and J by 0 bases, with 15 bases between. The CDR3 spells CASTGFPDLNTEAFF. The CDR3 nucleotides read TGTGCCAGCACCGGGTTTCCTGACCTGAACACTGAAGCTTTCTTT.

This CDR3 reads CASSLLRLRNTGELFF. CDR3 nucleotide sequence: TGTGCCAGCAGCTTACTTCGACTGAGGAACACCGGGGAGCTGTTTTTT. The J gene is TRBJ2-2, the V gene TRBV7-6, with D hard to call. The CDR3 spans 16 residues. V gave up 2 bases and J gave up 1 base, with 11 bases separating them. Germline V lookup: CDR1 SGHVS, CDR2 FNYEAQ.

Only one count was recorded for this clone. V gene TRBV15 combines with J gene TRBJ1-1; D remains ambiguous. V lost 1 base, J lost 1 base, and 10 bases lay in between. Germline V lookup: CDR1 LNHNV, CDR2 YYDKDF (reference sequence). The CDR3 loop spans 15 amino acids. The CDR3, as DNA: TGTGCCACCAGCAGAGCCACAGCCGGGAACACTGAAGCTTTCTTT. Its protein is CATSRATAGNTEAFF.

The chain combines TRBV9 with TRBJ1-2; no clear D gene. The germline V and J ends were trimmed by 1 base and 1 base, with 17 bases remaining between them. This CDR3 is built from 17 residues. Germline V CDR1 and CDR2: SGDLS, YYNGEE. The CDR3 DNA reads as TGTGCCAGCAGCGTATGGTCAGGAGGTATTGGTAACTATGGCTACACCTTC. This translates into CASSVWSGGIGNYGYTF. Combining the CDR3 with reference TRBV9 and TRBJ1-2 gives the whole variable domain DSGVTQTPKHLITATGQRVTLRCSPRSGDLSVYWYQQSLDQGLQFLIQYYNGEERAKGNILERFSAQQFPDLHSELNLSSLELGDSALYFCASSVWSGGIGNYGYTFGSGTRLTVV.

Here the CDR3 DNA reads TGTACAGGGGCCCCGACAGGGACTTCCTACGAGCAGTACTTC. It encodes CTGAPTGTSYEQYF. This rearrangement joins TRBV7-2 to TRBJ2-7; a possible D gene is TRBD1 (7 bases). CDR3 length: 14 amino acids. CDR1 SGHTA and CDR2 FQGNSA come from the germline V gene.

The chain carries TRBV2 and TRBJ2-7; perhaps TRBD1 as D (6 bases). This CDR3 has 15 residues. The germline gives CDR1 SNHLY, CDR2 FYNNEI. Trimming removed 6 bases at V and 2 bases at J, with 17 bases between. CDR3 nucleotide sequence: TGTGCCAGCAGGGCCTGGACAGAGATGACCTACGAGCAGTACTTC. This codes for CASRAWTEMTYEQYF.

The rearrangement links TRBV6-4 to TRBJ2-1; D is possibly TRBD2 (7 bases). CDR3 length: 15 residues. Deletions cut 9 bases from V and 4 bases from J, with 19 bases between. In germline, CDR1 is MRHNA, CDR2 SNTAGT. CDR3 sequence: CASSLGGGGYNEQFF. CDR3 nucleotide sequence: TGTGCCAGTTCCCTAGGAGGGGGGGGGTACAATGAGCAGTTCTTC.

The gene calls are TRBV3-1 (or the pseudogene TRBV3-2) and TRBJ1-2, with TRBD1 matching 7 bases. V shed 2 bases, J shed 4 bases, and the junction held 4 bases outside the gene matches. This CDR3 has 14 residues. In germline, CDR1 is LGHDT, CDR2 YNNKEL (reference sequence). CDR3 sequence: CASSQPGQSYGYTF. The CDR3 DNA sequence: TGTGCCAGCAGCCAACCGGGACAGAGCTATGGCTACACCTTC.

The gene calls are TRBV7-2 and TRBJ1-3; no clear D gene. CDR3 length: 15 amino acids. The germline CDR1 and CDR2 sequences are SGHTA and FQGNSA. Trimming pared 1 base from V and 7 bases from J, leaving 14 bases between. The CDR3 sequence is CASSLGAGSGNTIYF. DNA for the CDR3: TGTGCCAGCAGCTTAGGCGCGGGATCGGGGAACACCATATATTTT.

The chain recombines TRBV3-1 (or the pseudogene TRBV3-2) with TRBJ2-1; 13 bases line up with TRBD2. V shed 7 bases, J shed 0 bases, and the junction held 9 bases outside the gene matches. Germline V gives CDR1 LGHDT, CDR2 YNNKEL (reference sequence). The CDR3 has 18 residues. This CDR3 is CASTSKLAGGVSYNEQFF. CDR3 sequence (DNA): TGTGCCAGCACATCAAAACTAGCGGGGGGGGTCTCCTACAATGAGCAGTTCTTC.

The rearrangement uses TRBV7-2 and TRBJ2-3, with TRBD2 identical over 8 bases. This CDR3 spans 14 amino acids. Germline values: CDR1 SGHTA, CDR2 FQGNSA. Trimming took 5 bases from V and 2 from J; bases not matched to a gene: 3. CDR3 DNA sequence: TGTGCCAGCAGCCAGCGGGGGCCCACAGATACGCAGTATTTT. Translating it yields CASSQRGPTDTQYF. The full variable domain, with the rest looked up from reference TRBV7-2 and TRBJ2-3, is GAGVSQSPSNKVTEKGKDVELRCDPISGHTALYWYRQSLGQGLEFLIYFQGNSAPDKSGLPSDRFSAERTGGSVSTLTIQRTQQEDSAVYLCASSQRGPTDTQYFGPGTRLTVL.

The chain recombines TRBV2 with TRBJ2-1; TRBD1 matches at 10 bases. Germline-derived CDR1 and CDR2 are SNHLY and FYNNEI. There are 15 residues in the CDR3. J lost 3 bases, V lost 6 bases, and 5 bases had no gene match. The CDR3, as DNA: TGTGCCAGCAGCCAGGGACAGGGGCACTACAATGAGCAGTTCTTC. Amino acids: CASSQGQGHYNEQFF.

The V call is TRBV18, the J call TRBJ1-2; 9 bases map to TRBD1. Trimming cost V 2 bases and J 2 bases; bases outside gene matches: 9. The CDR3 extends over 17 amino acids. Per the germline V gene, CDR1 is KGHSH and CDR2 is LQKENI. The CDR3: CASSPFMGQGFNYGYTF. In DNA form, the CDR3 reads TGTGCCAGCTCACCATTTATGGGACAGGGTTTCAACTATGGCTACACCTTC.